Presented here are 13 T cell receptor beta chains from one specimen sequenced in a study of shared clonotypes between healthy human individuals. Only in-frame clones appear in the TCRdb table, and some are missing; sequencing was by immunoSEQ multiplex PCR. The table has 1 million to 1.2 million clones, approximately 75% seen once. Sequencing was done on a sample of memory CD4+ T cells from PBMCs. Subset described: CD45RA-negative fraction. These receptors originate from a young man in good health. Some clones in this sample may be carry-over from other donors' samples.

The chain carries TRBV9 and TRBJ2-2; D is unclear. Germline-derived CDR1 and CDR2 are SGDLS and YYNGEE. The length of the CDR3 is 12 residues. Deletions cut 4 bases from V and 7 bases from J, with 8 bases between. The CDR3 is CASSPLIGELFF. For the CDR3, the DNA is TGTGCCAGCAGCCCTCTCATCGGGGAGCTGTTTTTT.

This clone was picked up many times. V is TRBV2 and J is TRBJ2-2; possible D gene TRBD2, 6 bases. CDR3 length: 15 amino acids. Germline assignment: CDR1 SNHLY and CDR2 FYNNEI. V lost 7 bases and J lost 4, with 16 bases in between. The CDR3 region is CASTVTGEGTGELFF. CDR3 sequence (DNA): TGTGCCAGCACGGTGACGGGGGAAGGCACCGGGGAGCTGTTTTTT. The variable domain in full, with the rest retrieved from reference TRBV2 and TRBJ2-2, is EPEVTQTPSHQVTQMGQEVILRCVPISNHLYFYWYRQILGQKVEFLVSFYNNEISEKSEIFDDQFSVERPDGSNFTLKIRSTKLEDSAMYFCASTVTGEGTGELFFGEGSRLTVL.

V is TRBV29-1 and J is TRBJ2-7; weak D call: TRBD2 (6 bases). Germline values: CDR1 SQVTM, CDR2 ANQGSEA. The V end was cut by 4 bases, the J end by 1 base, with 11 bases between. The CDR3 extends over 13 amino acids. This CDR3 reads CSVAREWSYEQYF. CDR3 nucleotide sequence: TGCAGCGTTGCCCGGGAGTGGTCCTACGAGCAGTACTTC.

V usage is TRBV19 and J usage is TRBJ1-1; 7 nucleotides line up with TRBD1. The J segment lost 8 bases and the V segment lost 3 bases, leaving 12 bases of the junction unmatched. The CDR3 covers 15 residues. CDR1 is LNHDA and CDR2 is SQIVND in the germline V gene (reference sequence). Here the CDR3 DNA reads TGTGCCAGTAGTATCTCTGGGACAGAACCCCTAGAAGCTTTCTTT. Translation gives CASSISGTEPLEAFF.

The V gene is TRBV6-6, the J gene TRBJ1-2; possible D gene TRBD1, 5 bases. In germline, CDR1 is MNHNY, CDR2 SVGAGI (reference sequence). The CDR3 covers 14 residues. V lost 6 bases, J lost 1 base, and 12 bases lay in between. CDR3 region: CASRPPGRNYGYTF. As DNA, the CDR3 is TGTGCCAGCAGACCTCCGGGACGTAACTATGGCTACACCTTC.

The V gene is TRBV19, the J gene TRBJ2-2; TRBD2 is a possible D gene (5 bases). The germline gives CDR1 LNHDA, CDR2 SQIVND (reference sequence). This CDR3 has 14 amino acids. With 6 bases removed from V and 6 bases from J, the gap between germline ends came to 14 bases. CDR3 residues: CASSPGLRAGELFF. The DNA for the CDR3 is TGTGCCAGTAGCCCTGGGCTGAGGGCCGGGGAGCTGTTTTTT. The full variable domain, rest sourced from reference TRBV19 and TRBJ2-2, is DGGITQSPKYLFRKEGQNVTLSCEQNLNHDAMYWYRQDPGQGLRLIYYSQIVNDFQKGDIAEGYSVSREKKESFPLTVTSAQKNPTAFYLCASSPGLRAGELFFGEGSRLTVL.

The rearrangement joins TRBV9 to TRBJ2-7, with 9 bases aligning to TRBD2. This CDR3 is built from 15 residues. Losses at the gene ends were 1 base for V and 0 bases for J; bases not matched to a gene: 2. Per the germline V gene, CDR1 is SGDLS and CDR2 is YYNGEE. CDR3 in amino acids: CASSVTAGGSYEQYF. CDR3 bases: TGTGCCAGCAGCGTAACAGCGGGGGGCTCCTACGAGCAGTACTTC.

The V and J genes are TRBV6-6 and TRBJ2-5; maybe TRBD2 (5 bases). Germline V gene sequence: CDR1 MNHNY, CDR2 SVGAGI (reference sequence). V was cut by 2 bases and J by 5 bases, with 15 bases left in between. CDR3 length: 15 amino acids. This CDR3 reads CASSYGRQPGETQYF. The DNA of the CDR3 is TGTGCCAGCAGTTACGGGAGACAACCCGGGGAGACCCAGTACTTC.

This chain links TRBV27 with TRBJ2-7, with a possible D match to TRBD1 (6 bases). Germline V lookup: CDR1 MNHEY, CDR2 SMNVEV (reference sequence). V was clipped by 11 bases and J by 2 bases, with 13 bases between them. CDR3 length: 12 residues. Here the CDR3 DNA reads TGTGCCTTCGGGACATTTACCTACGAGCAGTACTTC. Amino acids: CAFGTFTYEQYF.

This clone appeared once. V and J are TRBV7-2 and TRBJ2-5; D possibly corresponds to TRBD1 (5 bases). The CDR3 contains 12 residues. Germline CDR1 SGHTA, CDR2 FQGNSA. Trimming shortened V by 11 bases and J by 2 bases, and 12 bases separated the two germline ends. As DNA, the CDR3 is TGTGCCGGGTCCCAGGGACAAGAGACCCAGTACTTC. It codes for CAGSQGQETQYF.

Of note for this clone: This specimen includes other DNA sequences encoding the same CDR3. The chain joins TRBV6-5 to TRBJ1-2, with D hard to call. Trimming took 2 bases from V and 3 from J, leaving 7 bases between them. The germline CDR1 and CDR2 sequences are MNHEY and SVGAGI. This CDR3 is built from 13 residues. The CDR3 loop reads CASSYAGDYGYTF. The CDR3 coding sequence is TGTGCCAGCAGTTACGCCGGGGACTATGGCTACACCTTC.

The chain combines TRBV13 with TRBJ2-3; 10 bases are a match to TRBD2. V was clipped by 5 bases and J by 5 bases; unmatched bases: 7. Germline V gives CDR1 PRHDT, CDR2 FYEKMQ (reference sequence). The CDR3 runs 15 residues. Here the CDR3 DNA reads TGTGCCAGCAGCCTGCTAGCGGGAGTTGGAGATACGCAGTATTTT. Protein sequence: CASSLLAGVGDTQYF.

The V gene is TRBV10-3, the J gene TRBJ2-3; tentatively, D is TRBD1 (6 bases). The V gene's germline CDR1 is ENHRY and CDR2 SYGVKD. The CDR3 totals 15 residues. Trimming shortened V by 1 base and J by 3 bases, and 11 bases separated the two germline ends. The CDR3 bases are TGTGCCATCAGTGAGTTTGGGGGCGAAACAGATACGCAGTATTTT. It yields the protein CAISEFGGETDTQYF.